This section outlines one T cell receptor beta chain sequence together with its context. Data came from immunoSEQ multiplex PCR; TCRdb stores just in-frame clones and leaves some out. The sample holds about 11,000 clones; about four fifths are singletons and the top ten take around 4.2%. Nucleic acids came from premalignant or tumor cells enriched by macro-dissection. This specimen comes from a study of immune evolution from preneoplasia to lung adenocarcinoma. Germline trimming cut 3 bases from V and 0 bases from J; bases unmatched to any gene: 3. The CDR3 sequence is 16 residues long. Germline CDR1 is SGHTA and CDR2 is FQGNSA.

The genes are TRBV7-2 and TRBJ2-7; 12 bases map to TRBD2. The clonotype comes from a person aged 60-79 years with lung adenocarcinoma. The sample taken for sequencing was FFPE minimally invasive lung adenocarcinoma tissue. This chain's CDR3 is CASSFLTSGSSYEQYF. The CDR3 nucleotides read TGTGCCAGCAGCTTCCTGACTAGCGGGAGCTCCTACGAGCAGTACTTC.